This T cell receptor beta chain appears in the sequencing data of a study of T cell repertoires in cytomegalovirus infection. As for the study in general: CMV epitopes, recently identified HLA-C-restricted and well-studied HLA-B-restricted, were used. CMV infection plus the matching HLA type was flagged by public TCR beta signatures. Study findings and constraints: Clonotypes of TCR beta that were HLA-C-restricted and CMV-specific dominated the ex vivo response. Carriers of CMV plus the relevant HLA were identified by cumulative public TCR beta family frequency.

From the reads, TCRdb called clonotypes with MiXCR, one entry per CDR3 protein. The table includes hundreds of thousands of distinct CDR3 sequences, around 30% detected once. The ends were cut back, 3 bases at V and 4 bases at J, with 9 bases in the middle. Germline V gene data show CDR1 as MNHNY and CDR2 as SVGAGI (reference sequence). The CDR3 has 13 amino acids. Remarks on this clonotype: Its cognate antigen is unknown.

Sequenced here: cultured PBMCs, sampled from culture after CMV antigen stimulation. The chain carries TRBV6-6 and TRBJ1-2; D is undetermined. This receptor was taken from a human donor in good health (CMV status not recorded). Some clones in this sample may be carry-over from other donors' samples. The CDR3 region has the DNA TGTGCCAGCAGTTATAGGGAGACCTATGGCTACACCTTC. Its translation: CASSYRETYGYTF.